The next 32 T cell receptor beta chains were all read from a single sample in a study of T cells in Graves' hyperthyroidism and ophthalmopathy. Researchers amplified the TCR beta CDR3 regions from RNA transcripts. The HTBI primer set served for first-round RT-PCR of the TCR CDR3. TCRdb independently ran MiXCR on the multiplex PCR reads; one entry per CDR3 protein. This repertoire shows 480,000 or so distinct CDR3 sequences, roughly 45% found once; its top ten account for about two fifths. Sample: peripheral blood or thyroid tissue (not recorded which). The receptors were sampled from an adult woman with Graves' disease, either hyperthyroidism or ophthalmopathy (not recorded which).

For the CDR3, the DNA is TGTGCCAGCAGGGACAGGGGGCATAATTCACCCCTCCACTTT. Translating it yields CASRDRGHNSPLHF. The rearrangement joins TRBV25-1 to TRBJ1-6; 11 nucleotides agree with TRBD1. CDR3 length: 14 residues. Trimming at V came to 6 bases and at J to 5 bases, leaving 0 bases not matched to a gene. The germline V gene has CDR1 MGHDK and CDR2 SYGVNS.

This sequence joins TRBV2 and TRBJ1-1; D possibly corresponds to TRBD1 (5 bases). The CDR3 extends over 14 amino acids. V lost 2 bases and J 2 bases, leaving 9 bases between the germline ends. CDR1 and CDR2 from the germline V gene are SNHLY and FYNNEI. CDR3 sequence (DNA): TGTGCCAGCAGTGAAACCAGGGTCAACACTGAAGCTTTCTTT. Translating gives CASSETRVNTEAFF. Full variable domain (remainder filled in from reference TRBV2 and TRBJ1-1): EPEVTQTPSHQVTQMGQEVILRCVPISNHLYFYWYRQILGQKVEFLVSFYNNEISEKSEIFDDQFSVERPDGSNFTLKIRSTKLEDSAMYFCASSETRVNTEAFFGQGTRLTVV.

J is TRBJ2-7 and V is TRBV2; D could derive from TRBD1 or TRBD2 (5 bases each). This CDR3 has 10 residues. V was cut by 6 bases and J by 8 bases, with 8 bases left in between. Germline CDR1 SNHLY, CDR2 FYNNEI. DNA of the CDR3: TGTGCCAGCAGGACGGGGCAGCAGTACTTC. This codes for CASRTGQQYF.

This sequence joins TRBV7-9 and TRBJ2-5, with D perhaps matching TRBD2 (5 bases). The germline V gene has CDR1 SEHNR and CDR2 FQNEAQ (reference sequence). CDR3 length equals 16 residues. The germline V and J ends were trimmed by 5 bases and 0 bases, with 16 bases remaining between them. The CDR3 DNA reads as TGTGCCAGCAGCCCGGGTCTCGGCGGGTACCAAGAGACCCAGTACTTC. Its translation is CASSPGLGGYQETQYF.

Note on this clonotype: A read error may account for a junction end that differs from germline. The chain is built from TRBV10-2 and TRBJ1-6; TRBD1 agrees at 8 bases. The germline V gene encodes CDR1 WSHSY and CDR2 SAAADI. This CDR3 region has 15 residues. DNA for the CDR3: TGCGCCAGCAGCCTCGACAGGGGTTCGGGTTCACTCCTCCACTTT. Encoded protein: CASSLDRGSGSLLHF.

The rearrangement links TRBV10-3 to TRBJ2-5; 9 bases map to TRBD2. Germline V gene data show CDR1 as ENHRY and CDR2 as SYGVKD. CDR3 length: 11 residues. V shed 10 bases and J 13 bases; nucleotides not matched to a gene: 10. In nucleotides, the CDR3 is TGTGCCACCCGCGGGAGGGCTCGGGCGTACTTC. Translated, it gives CATRGRARAYF.

This clonotype was found many times. As DNA, the CDR3 is TGTGCCAGAGGACAGGCGTCGTCCTATGGCTACACCTTC. It yields the protein CARGQASSYGYTF. This chain uses TRBV25-1 with TRBJ1-2, with 7 bases that match TRBD1. The CDR3 extends over 13 amino acids. Per germline, CDR1 MGHDK and CDR2 SYGVNS. V was pared by 9 bases and J by 4 bases, with 8 bases of the junction left unmatched.

This sequence joins TRBV2 and TRBJ2-4, with 7 bases fitting TRBD2. Germline loops: CDR1 SNHLY, CDR2 FYNNEI. The CDR3 consists of 13 residues. V shed 3 bases and J 8 bases; nucleotides not matched to a gene: 4. This CDR3 is CASSDLGRDIQYF. The CDR3 DNA reads TGTGCCAGCAGTGATTTGGGGAGGGACATTCAGTACTTC.

There are many counts of this clonotype. V and J are TRBV20-1 and TRBJ1-5; 7 bases line up with TRBD1. The V gene end was trimmed by 3 bases and the J gene end by 6 bases; junction bases not matched to a gene: 5. CDR1 DFQATT and CDR2 SNEGSKA come from the germline V gene (reference sequence). The CDR3 is 13 residues long. The CDR3 DNA reads as TGCAGTGCTAGGGGGACAGCATCTCAGCCCCAGCATTTT. Translating it yields CSARGTASQPQHF.

This clonotype was counted between two and nine times. The genes are TRBV7-9 and TRBJ1-4, with 11 bases matching TRBD1. CDR3 size: 15 residues. CDR1 is SEHNR and CDR2 is FQNEAQ in the germline V gene (reference sequence). V was pared by 2 bases and J by 6 bases, with 2 bases of the junction left unmatched. The CDR3 loop is CASSLTDRGHEKLFF. CDR3 DNA sequence: TGTGCCAGCAGCTTAACGGACAGGGGGCATGAAAAACTGTTTTTT.

A few counts support this clonotype. The V call is TRBV7-3, the J call TRBJ2-7, with 11 nucleotides matching TRBD1. The length of the CDR3 is 16 residues. J gave up 5 bases and V 0 bases, and 6 bases lay outside the gene matches. Germline CDR1 reads SGHTA; CDR2 reads FQGTGA. The CDR3 DNA is TGTGCCAGCAGCTTAACAGGGACAGGGGGGTTCAACGAGCAGTACTTC. Residues: CASSLTGTGGFNEQYF.

Turning to this clonotype: It may be a read error: a sequence one base away is much more abundant. The chain joins TRBV20-1 to TRBJ2-7, with 9 bases matching TRBD2. The CDR3 has 17 amino acids. Germline V gene lookup returns CDR1 DFQATT and CDR2 SNEGSKA (reference sequence). V shed 6 bases, J shed 0 bases, and the junction held 15 bases outside the gene matches. The CDR3 spells CSAKAGLADFFSYEQYF. The CDR3 bases are TGCAGTGCCAAGGCGGGACTAGCCGACTTCTTCTCCTACGAGCAGTACTTC.

Concerning this clonotype itself: A single base separates this from a much larger clone, so it may be a read error. The CDR3 does not close with the conserved phenylalanine or tryptophan, likely indicating a read error. V and J are TRBV19 and TRBJ1-1; possible D gene TRBD1, 5 bases. The germline V and J ends were trimmed by 9 bases and 0 bases, with 14 bases remaining between them. Germline lookup yields CDR1 LNHDA and CDR2 SQIVND (reference sequence). The CDR3 consists of 14 residues. CDR3 residues: CASSFGTVNTEAFL. The CDR3 DNA is TGTGCCAGCAGTTTCGGGACGGTGAACACTGAAGCTTTCCTT.

In its sample, this clonotype was seen a few times. This rearrangement joins TRBV7-9 to TRBJ1-5, with D maybe TRBD1 (6 bases). The CDR3 length is 15 residues. V lost 5 bases and J 1 base, leaving 12 bases between the germline ends. Germline V gene data show CDR1 as SEHNR and CDR2 as FQNEAQ (reference sequence). CDR3 sequence (DNA): TGTGCCAGCAGCCCCGGGACAAGGAGCAATCAGCCCCAGCATTTT. This sequence encodes CASSPGTRSNQPQHF.

J is TRBJ1-5 and V is TRBV2; 12 bases agree with TRBD1. Germline V gene sequence: CDR1 SNHLY, CDR2 FYNNEI. CDR3 length: 14 amino acids. Trimming removed 11 bases from V and 11 bases from J; junction bases left unmatched: 13. CDR3 bases: TGTGCCGGCTCGGGACAGGGGGCCTGGGAGACCCAGCATTTT. Protein sequence: CAGSGQGAWETQHF.

The chain is built from TRBV2 and TRBJ1-1; D is uncertain. Trimming removed 7 bases from V and 1 base from J, with 4 bases in between. The CDR3 totals 11 residues. Germline loops: CDR1 SNHLY, CDR2 FYNNEI. CDR3 DNA sequence: TGTGCCAGCAAGCGGAACACTGAAGCTTTCTTT. Amino acid sequence: CASKRNTEAFF. The whole variable domain, remainder taken from reference TRBV2 and TRBJ1-1, is EPEVTQTPSHQVTQMGQEVILRCVPISNHLYFYWYRQILGQKVEFLVSFYNNEISEKSEIFDDQFSVERPDGSNFTLKIRSTKLEDSAMYFCASKRNTEAFFGQGTRLTVV.

V and J are TRBV25-1 and TRBJ2-7, with 9 bases aligning to TRBD2. CDR3 length: 15 residues. Germline CDR1 reads MGHDK; CDR2 reads SYGVNS. Trimming took 4 bases from V and 5 from J; bases not matched to a gene: 9. Here the CDR3 reads CASSAWASGAHEQYF. The CDR3 DNA is TGTGCCAGCAGTGCTTGGGCTAGCGGGGCTCACGAGCAGTACTTC.

This clonotype was observed at least ten times. This sequence joins TRBV7-2 and TRBJ2-6; D call uncertain. V was pared by 2 bases and J by 0 bases, with 8 bases between. The CDR3 covers 16 residues. CDR1 is SGHTA and CDR2 is FQGNSA in the germline V gene. The CDR3: CASSLRVTSGANVLTF. For the CDR3, the DNA is TGTGCCAGCAGCTTACGAGTCACCTCTGGGGCCAACGTCCTGACTTTC.

V usage is TRBV2 and J usage is TRBJ1-2; D remains unclear. V lost 5 bases and J lost 2, with 12 bases in between. The CDR3 is 14 amino acids. The germline V gene has CDR1 SNHLY and CDR2 FYNNEI. In DNA form, the CDR3 reads TGTGCCAGCAGTTTGGAACAGAGCAACTATGGCTACACCTTC. This encodes CASSLEQSNYGYTF. The complete variable domain, with remaining parts taken from reference TRBV2 and TRBJ1-2, reads EPEVTQTPSHQVTQMGQEVILRCVPISNHLYFYWYRQILGQKVEFLVSFYNNEISEKSEIFDDQFSVERPDGSNFTLKIRSTKLEDSAMYFCASSLEQSNYGYTFGSGTRLTVV.

The V and J genes are TRBV10-3 and TRBJ2-2; TRBD1 agrees at 7 bases. This CDR3 is built from 16 residues. CDR1 and CDR2 (germline): ENHRY, SYGVKD. The junction had 8 bases not matched to a gene; V was cut back by 1 base and J by 6 bases. The CDR3: CAISEFKTGHAGELFF. DNA for the CDR3: TGTGCCATCAGTGAGTTCAAGACAGGGCACGCCGGGGAGCTGTTTTTT.

This clonotype has more than one count but fewer than ten. The chain is built from TRBV20-1 and TRBJ2-2; no reliable D call. From germline, CDR1 is DFQATT and CDR2 SNEGSKA (reference sequence). The CDR3 consists of 13 residues. The V gene lost 3 bases and the J gene lost 4 bases, with 9 bases spanning the gap. CDR3 sequence: CSASTGLTGELFF. As DNA, the CDR3 is TGCAGTGCTAGTACCGGCCTCACCGGGGAGCTGTTTTTT.

This clonotype came up a few times. The chain recombines TRBV7-2 with TRBJ2-7, with TRBD2 identical over 13 bases. This CDR3 is built from 15 residues. V was clipped by 5 bases and J by 5 bases; unmatched bases: 6. From germline, CDR1 is SGHTA and CDR2 FQGNSA. The CDR3 protein is CASSPRTSGSHEQYF. The CDR3, as DNA: TGTGCCAGCAGCCCCCGGACTAGCGGGAGTCACGAGCAGTACTTC.

This clonotype was recorded many times. The rearrangement links TRBV29-1 to TRBJ1-1; 7 bases fit TRBD1. CDR3 length: 17 residues. The V segment lost 0 bases and the J segment 1 base; nucleotides outside the gene matches: 11. The germline V gene encodes CDR1 SQVTM and CDR2 ANQGSEA. The CDR3 DNA is TGCAGCGTTGAAGATTGGCCCGGACAGGAAGAGAACACTGAAGCTTTCTTT. Translation gives CSVEDWPGQEENTEAFF.

The CDR3: CSVQDRENEKLFF. For the CDR3, the DNA is TGCAGCGTTCAGGACAGGGAGAATGAAAAACTGTTTTTT. The genes are TRBV29-1 and TRBJ1-4, with TRBD1 identical over 8 bases. Germline V gives CDR1 SQVTM, CDR2 ANQGSEA. The V and J ends lost 5 bases and 5 bases, in that order; junction bases with no gene match: 4. The CDR3 runs to 13 residues. The full variable domain, its missing parts supplied by reference TRBV29-1 and TRBJ1-4, is SAVISQKPSRDICQRGTSLTIQCQVDSQVTMMFWYRQQPGQSLTLIATANQGSEATYESGFVIDKFPISRPNLTFSTLTVSNMSPEDSSIYLCSVQDRENEKLFFGSGTQLSVL.

V and J are TRBV5-1 and TRBJ1-6, with TRBD1 as a possible D gene (6 bases). This CDR3 spans 15 amino acids. Per germline, CDR1 SGHRS and CDR2 YFSETQ. Trimming left V 5 bases short and J 7 bases short, with 16 bases between. CDR3 protein: CASSLQGNRNSPLHF. CDR3 nucleotides: TGCGCCAGCAGTTTACAGGGTAATAGGAATTCACCCCTCCACTTT.

The CDR3 DNA follows: TGCAGCGTTGAAGGGGGTAACTCCTACGAGCAGTACTTC. Its protein product is CSVEGGNSYEQYF. The chain employs TRBV29-1 and TRBJ2-7; no clear D gene. With 1 base removed from V and 0 bases from J, the gap between germline ends came to 7 bases. The CDR3 has 13 residues. Germline lookup yields CDR1 SQVTM and CDR2 ANQGSEA.

This clonotype has ten or more counts. The V and J genes are TRBV7-9 and TRBJ1-6, with TRBD1 matching 7 bases. V lost 5 bases and J lost 7; bases outside the gene matches: 5. In germline, CDR1 is SEHNR, CDR2 FQNEAQ (reference sequence). The CDR3 length is 14 residues. In nucleotides, the CDR3 is TGTGCCAGCAGCGCCGGGACAGTGAATTCACCCCTCCACTTT. It encodes CASSAGTVNSPLHF.

The chain couples TRBV29-1 to TRBJ1-1; no clear D. Germline lookup yields CDR1 SQVTM and CDR2 ANQGSEA. Trimming removed 1 base from V and 5 bases from J, with 5 bases in between. The CDR3 consists of 11 residues. The CDR3 is CSVEGRTEAFF. DNA of the CDR3: TGCAGCGTTGAAGGCAGGACTGAAGCTTTCTTT.

The table lists this clonotype with many counts. The chain is built from TRBV11-2 and TRBJ1-4, with D perhaps matching TRBD1 (6 bases). V was cut by 3 bases and J by 13 bases, with 9 bases left in between. Germline assignment: CDR1 SGHAT and CDR2 FQNNGV. The CDR3 consists of 11 residues. The CDR3: CASSLGRGLFF. The CDR3 DNA reads as TGTGCCAGCAGCTTGGGCAGGGGACTGTTTTTT.

This clonotype was detected a few times. The rearrangement links TRBV5-1 to TRBJ2-7, with TRBD1 matching 7 bases. The CDR3 is 14 residues long. Germline CDR1 and CDR2: SGHRS and YFSETQ. V shed 3 bases, J shed 4 bases, and the junction held 7 bases outside the gene matches. The CDR3 DNA sequence: TGCGCCAGCAGCTGGGCCGGGACAGATTACGAGCAGTACTTC. It specifies CASSWAGTDYEQYF.

Only one count was recorded for this clonotype. The V gene is TRBV20-1, the J gene TRBJ1-1; D might be TRBD1 (5 bases). Germline lookup yields CDR1 DFQATT and CDR2 SNEGSKA (reference sequence). Trimming cost V 5 bases and J 5 bases, with 15 bases left between them. The CDR3 extends over 13 amino acids. This CDR3 reads CSALRGVDTEAFF. The CDR3 DNA sequence: TGCAGTGCTTTGCGGGGGGTGGATACTGAAGCTTTCTTT.

As for this clonotype: At one boundary the junction diverges from the germline segment, which might be a read error. This chain connects TRBV15 to TRBJ2-5; D tentatively reads TRBD1 or TRBD2 (5 bases each). The CDR3 is made up of 16 amino acids. The germline gives CDR1 LNHNV, CDR2 YYDKDF (reference sequence). For the CDR3, the DNA is TGTGCCACCAGCAGAGATTGGGGCGAGGGGCAAGAGGCCCAGTACTTC. It encodes CATSRDWGEGQEAQYF.